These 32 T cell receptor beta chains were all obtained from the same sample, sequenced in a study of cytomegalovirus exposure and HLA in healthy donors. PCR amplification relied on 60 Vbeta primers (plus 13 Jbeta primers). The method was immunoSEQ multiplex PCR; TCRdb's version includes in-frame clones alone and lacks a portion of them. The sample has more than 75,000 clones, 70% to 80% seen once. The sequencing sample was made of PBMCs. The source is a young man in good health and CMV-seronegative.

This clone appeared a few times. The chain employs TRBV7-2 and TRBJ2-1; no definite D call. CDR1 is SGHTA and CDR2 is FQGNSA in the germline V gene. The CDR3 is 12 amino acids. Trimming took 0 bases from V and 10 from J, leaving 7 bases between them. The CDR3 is CASSLAHGEQFF. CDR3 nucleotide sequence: TGTGCCAGCAGCTTAGCGCATGGCGAGCAGTTCTTC.

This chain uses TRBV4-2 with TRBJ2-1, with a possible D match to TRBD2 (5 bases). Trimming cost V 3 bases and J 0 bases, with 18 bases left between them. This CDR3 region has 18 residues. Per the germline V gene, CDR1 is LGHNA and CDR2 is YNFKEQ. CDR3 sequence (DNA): TGTGCCAGCAGCCATAGCGACCCCCTCCGGGGCTCCTACAATGAGCAGTTCTTC. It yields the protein CASSHSDPLRGSYNEQFF.

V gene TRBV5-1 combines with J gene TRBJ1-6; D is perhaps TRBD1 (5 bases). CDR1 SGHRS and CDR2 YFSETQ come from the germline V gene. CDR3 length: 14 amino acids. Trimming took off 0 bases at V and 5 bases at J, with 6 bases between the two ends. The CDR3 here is CASSLGGDNSPLHF. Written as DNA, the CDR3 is TGCGCCAGCAGCTTGGGGGGGGATAATTCACCCCTCCACTTT.

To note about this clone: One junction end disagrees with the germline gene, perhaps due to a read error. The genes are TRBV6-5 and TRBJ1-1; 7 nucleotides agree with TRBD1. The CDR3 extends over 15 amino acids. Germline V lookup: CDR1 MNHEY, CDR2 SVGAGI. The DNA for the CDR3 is TGTGCCAGCTCCCTGGGGGGACAGCCCTGCACTGAATCTTTCTTT. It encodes CASSLGGQPCTESFF.

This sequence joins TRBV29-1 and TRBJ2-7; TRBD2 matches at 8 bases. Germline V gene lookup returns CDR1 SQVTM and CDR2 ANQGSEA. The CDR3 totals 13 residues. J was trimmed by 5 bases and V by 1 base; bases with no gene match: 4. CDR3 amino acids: CSVEGGLVNEQYF. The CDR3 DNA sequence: TGCAGCGTTGAAGGGGGACTAGTAAACGAGCAGTACTTC.

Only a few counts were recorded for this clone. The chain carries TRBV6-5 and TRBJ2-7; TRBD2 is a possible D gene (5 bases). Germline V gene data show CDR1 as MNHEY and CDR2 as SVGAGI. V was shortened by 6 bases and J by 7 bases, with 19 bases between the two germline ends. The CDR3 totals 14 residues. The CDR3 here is CASRRDGIGGEQYF. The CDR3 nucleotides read TGTGCCAGCAGACGTGACGGGATTGGTGGGGAGCAGTACTTC.

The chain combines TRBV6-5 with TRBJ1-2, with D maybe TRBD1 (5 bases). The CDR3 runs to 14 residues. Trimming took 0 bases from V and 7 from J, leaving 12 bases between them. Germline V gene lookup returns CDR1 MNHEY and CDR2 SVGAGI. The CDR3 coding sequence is TGTGCCAGCAGTTACTCAGGCGGGGCAGGTGGCTACACCTTC. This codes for CASSYSGGAGGYTF.

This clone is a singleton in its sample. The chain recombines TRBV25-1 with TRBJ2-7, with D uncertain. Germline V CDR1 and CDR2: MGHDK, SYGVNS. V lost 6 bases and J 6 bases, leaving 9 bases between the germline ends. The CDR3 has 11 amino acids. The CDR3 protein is CASSPSREQYF. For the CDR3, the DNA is TGTGCCAGCAGCCCTTCTCGCGAGCAGTACTTC.

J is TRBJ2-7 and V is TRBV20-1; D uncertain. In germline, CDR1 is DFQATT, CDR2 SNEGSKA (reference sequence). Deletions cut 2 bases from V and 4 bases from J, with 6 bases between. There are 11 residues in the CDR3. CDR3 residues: CSARSSYEQYF. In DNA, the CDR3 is TGCAGTGCTAGATCCTCGTACGAGCAGTACTTC.

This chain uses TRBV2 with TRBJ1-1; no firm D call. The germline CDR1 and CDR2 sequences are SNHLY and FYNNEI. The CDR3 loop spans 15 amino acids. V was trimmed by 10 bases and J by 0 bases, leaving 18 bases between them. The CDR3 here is CATLVDFSMNTEAFF. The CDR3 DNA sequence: TGTGCCACCCTCGTGGACTTTTCCATGAACACTGAAGCTTTCTTT.

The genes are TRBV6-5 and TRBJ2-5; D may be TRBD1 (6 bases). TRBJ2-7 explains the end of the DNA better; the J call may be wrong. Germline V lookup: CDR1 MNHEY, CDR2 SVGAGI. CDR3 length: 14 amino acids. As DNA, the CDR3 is TGTGCCAGCAGTTACTCGCAGGGGACCTACGAGCAGTACTTC. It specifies CASSYSQGTYEQYF.

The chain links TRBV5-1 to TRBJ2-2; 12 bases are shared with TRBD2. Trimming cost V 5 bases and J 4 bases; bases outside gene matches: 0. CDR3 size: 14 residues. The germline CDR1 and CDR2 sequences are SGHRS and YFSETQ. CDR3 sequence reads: CASRLAGGTGELFF. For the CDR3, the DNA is TGCGCCAGCAGACTAGCGGGAGGCACCGGGGAGCTGTTTTTT.

In DNA, the CDR3 is TGTGCCAGCATTGCGGACAGGACCAGTGCGAGCAATCAGCCCCAGCATTTT. Translated: CASIADRTSASNQPQHF. The V and J genes are TRBV28 and TRBJ1-5, with 7 positions matching TRBD1. Germline V lookup: CDR1 MDHEN, CDR2 SYDVKM. This CDR3 has 17 amino acids. J was trimmed by 1 base and V by 7 bases; bases with no gene match: 13.

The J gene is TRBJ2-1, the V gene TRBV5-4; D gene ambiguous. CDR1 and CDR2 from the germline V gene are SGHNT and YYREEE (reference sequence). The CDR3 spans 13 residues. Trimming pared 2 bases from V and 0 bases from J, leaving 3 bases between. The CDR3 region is CASSFLSYNEQFF. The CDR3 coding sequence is TGTGCCAGCAGCTTCCTCTCCTACAATGAGCAGTTCTTC. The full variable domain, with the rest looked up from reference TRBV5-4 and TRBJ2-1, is ETGVTQSPTHLIKTRGQQVTLRCSSQSGHNTVSWYQQALGQGPQFIFQYYREEENGRGNFPPRFSGLQFPNYSSELNVNALELDDSALYLCASSFLSYNEQFFGPGTRLTVL.

CDR3: CASSLDSSRGTEAFF. CDR3 bases: TGTGCCAGCAGTTTGGACTCTTCTCGAGGGACTGAAGCTTTCTTT. The rearrangement links TRBV28 to TRBJ1-1; D not certain. The CDR3 has 15 amino acids. Germline CDR1 and CDR2: MDHEN and SYDVKM. Trimming removed 3 bases from V and 5 bases from J, with 16 bases in between.

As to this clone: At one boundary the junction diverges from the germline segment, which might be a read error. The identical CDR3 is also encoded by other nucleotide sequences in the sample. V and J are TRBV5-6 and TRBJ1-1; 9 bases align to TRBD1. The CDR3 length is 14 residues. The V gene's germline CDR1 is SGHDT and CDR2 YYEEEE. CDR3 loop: CASSFGTGLTEAFF. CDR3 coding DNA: TGTGCCAGCAGCTTTGGGACAGGGTTGACTGAGGCTTTCTTT.

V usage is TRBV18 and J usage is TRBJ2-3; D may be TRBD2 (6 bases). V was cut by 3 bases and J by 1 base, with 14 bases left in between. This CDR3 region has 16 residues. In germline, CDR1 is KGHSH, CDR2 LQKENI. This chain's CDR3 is CASSPRGSGGTDTQYF. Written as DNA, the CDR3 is TGTGCCAGCTCACCTCGGGGGAGTGGAGGCACAGATACGCAGTATTTT. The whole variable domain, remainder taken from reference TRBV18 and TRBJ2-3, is NAGVMQNPRHLVRRRGQEARLRCSPMKGHSHVYWYRQLPEEGLKFMVYLQKENIIDESGMPKERFSAEFPKEGPSILRIQQVVRGDSAAYFCASSPRGSGGTDTQYFGPGTRLTVL.

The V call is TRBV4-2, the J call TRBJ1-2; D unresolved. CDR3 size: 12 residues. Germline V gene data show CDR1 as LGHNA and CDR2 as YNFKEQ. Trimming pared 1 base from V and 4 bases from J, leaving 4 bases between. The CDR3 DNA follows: TGTGCCAGCAGCCAAGGAGTCTATGGCTACACCTTC. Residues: CASSQGVYGYTF.

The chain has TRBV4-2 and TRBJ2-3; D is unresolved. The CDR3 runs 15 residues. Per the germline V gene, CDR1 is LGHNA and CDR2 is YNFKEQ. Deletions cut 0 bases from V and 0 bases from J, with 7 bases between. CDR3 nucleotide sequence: TGTGCCAGCAGCCAAGACCCCGGGAGCACAGATACGCAGTATTTT. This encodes CASSQDPGSTDTQYF.

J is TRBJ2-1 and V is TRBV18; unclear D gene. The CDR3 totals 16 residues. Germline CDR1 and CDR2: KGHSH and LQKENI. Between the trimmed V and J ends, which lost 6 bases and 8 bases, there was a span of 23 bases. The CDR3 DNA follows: TGTGCCAGCTCCCCCCTCTCGGTACCAAGTCTGGATGAGCAGTTCTTC. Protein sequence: CASSPLSVPSLDEQFF.

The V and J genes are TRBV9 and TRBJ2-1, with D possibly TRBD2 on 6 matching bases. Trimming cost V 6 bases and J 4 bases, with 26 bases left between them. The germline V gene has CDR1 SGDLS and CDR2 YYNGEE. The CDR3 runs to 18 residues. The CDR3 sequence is CASTGARVWSLIYNEQFF. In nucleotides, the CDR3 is TGTGCCAGCACGGGAGCGCGGGTGTGGTCTTTAATTTACAATGAGCAGTTCTTC.

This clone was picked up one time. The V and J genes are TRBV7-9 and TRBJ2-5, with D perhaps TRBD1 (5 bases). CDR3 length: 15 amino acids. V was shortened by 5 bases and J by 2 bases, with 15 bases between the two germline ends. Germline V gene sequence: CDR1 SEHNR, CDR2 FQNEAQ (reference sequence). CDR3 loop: CASSPQTANQETQYF. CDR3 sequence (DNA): TGTGCCAGCAGCCCTCAGACAGCAAATCAAGAGACCCAGTACTTC.

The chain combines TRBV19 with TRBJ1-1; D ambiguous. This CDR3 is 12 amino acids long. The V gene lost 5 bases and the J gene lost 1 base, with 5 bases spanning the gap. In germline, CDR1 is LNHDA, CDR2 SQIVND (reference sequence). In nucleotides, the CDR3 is TGTGCCAGTAGTGCCAGGAACACTGAAGCTTTCTTT. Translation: CASSARNTEAFF. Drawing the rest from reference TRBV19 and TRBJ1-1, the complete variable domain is DGGITQSPKYLFRKEGQNVTLSCEQNLNHDAMYWYRQDPGQGLRLIYYSQIVNDFQKGDIAEGYSVSREKKESFPLTVTSAQKNPTAFYLCASSARNTEAFFGQGTRLTVV.

The CDR3 loop reads CSVVGKPGQAVYEQYF. DNA of the CDR3: TGCAGCGTTGTTGGCAAGCCCGGACAGGCAGTTTACGAGCAGTACTTC. V and J are TRBV29-1 and TRBJ2-7; 7 positions match TRBD1. Germline V CDR1 and CDR2: SQVTM, ANQGSEA. This CDR3 comprises 16 residues. After removal of 4 bases from V and 4 bases from J, the junction contained 16 bases not matched to a gene.

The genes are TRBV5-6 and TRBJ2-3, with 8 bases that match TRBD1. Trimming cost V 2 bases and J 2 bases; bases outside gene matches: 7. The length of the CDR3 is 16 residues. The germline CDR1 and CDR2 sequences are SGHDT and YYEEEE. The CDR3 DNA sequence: TGTGCCAGCAGCTTAACTAGGGACAGGATCACAGATACGCAGTATTTT. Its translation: CASSLTRDRITDTQYF.

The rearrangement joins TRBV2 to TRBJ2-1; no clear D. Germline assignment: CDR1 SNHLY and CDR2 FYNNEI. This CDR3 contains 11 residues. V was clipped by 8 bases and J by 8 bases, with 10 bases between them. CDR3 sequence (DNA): TGTGCCAGCCAGTATGGAGATGAGCAGTTCTTC. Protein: CASQYGDEQFF.

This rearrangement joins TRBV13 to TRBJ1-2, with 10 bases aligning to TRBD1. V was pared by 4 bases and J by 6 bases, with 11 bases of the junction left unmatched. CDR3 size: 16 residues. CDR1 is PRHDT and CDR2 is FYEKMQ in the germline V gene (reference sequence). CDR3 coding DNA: TGTGCCAGCAGCTGGCGGGGACAGGGGAAGAGGGATGGCTACACCTTC. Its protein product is CASSWRGQGKRDGYTF.

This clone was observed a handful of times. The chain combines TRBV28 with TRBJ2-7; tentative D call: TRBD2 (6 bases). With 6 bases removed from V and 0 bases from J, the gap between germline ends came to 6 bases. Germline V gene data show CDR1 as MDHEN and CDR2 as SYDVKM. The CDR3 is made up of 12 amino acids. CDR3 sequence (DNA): TGTGCCAGCAGGACTAGCTCCTACGAGCAGTACTTC. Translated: CASRTSSYEQYF. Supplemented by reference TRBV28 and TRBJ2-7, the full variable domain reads DVKVTQSSRYLVKRTGEKVFLECVQDMDHENMFWYRQDPGLGLRLIYFSYDVKMKEKGDIPEGYSVSREKKERFSLILESASTNQTSMYLCASRTSSYEQYFGPGTRLTVT.

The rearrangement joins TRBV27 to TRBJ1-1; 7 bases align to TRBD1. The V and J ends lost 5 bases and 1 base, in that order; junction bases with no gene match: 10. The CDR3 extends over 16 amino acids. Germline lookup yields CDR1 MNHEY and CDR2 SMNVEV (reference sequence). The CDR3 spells CASSIRQGISNTEAFF. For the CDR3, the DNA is TGTGCCAGCAGTATACGACAGGGAATTTCGAACACTGAAGCTTTCTTT.

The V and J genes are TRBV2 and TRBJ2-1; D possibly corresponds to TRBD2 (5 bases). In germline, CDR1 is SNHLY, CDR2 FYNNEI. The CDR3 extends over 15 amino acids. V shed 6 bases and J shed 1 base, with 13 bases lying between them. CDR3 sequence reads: CASSPGRGSYNEQFF. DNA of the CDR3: TGTGCCAGCAGCCCCGGACGGGGTTCCTACAATGAGCAGTTCTTC.

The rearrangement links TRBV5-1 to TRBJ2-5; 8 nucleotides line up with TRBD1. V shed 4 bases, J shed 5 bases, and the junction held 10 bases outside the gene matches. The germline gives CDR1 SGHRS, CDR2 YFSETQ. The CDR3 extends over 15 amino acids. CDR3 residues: CASSTRQGLGETQYF. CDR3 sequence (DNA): TGCGCCAGCAGCACTAGACAGGGGCTCGGGGAGACCCAGTACTTC.

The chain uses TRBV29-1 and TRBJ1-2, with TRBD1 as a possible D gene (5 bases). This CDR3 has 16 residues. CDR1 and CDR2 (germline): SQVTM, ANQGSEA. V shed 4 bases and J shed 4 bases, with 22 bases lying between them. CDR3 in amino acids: CSVVAAEAGVPYGYTF. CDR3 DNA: TGCAGCGTTGTGGCGGCGGAAGCGGGGGTTCCCTATGGCTACACCTTC.